This T cell receptor beta chain was recovered during a study of CD8 T cells in Susac syndrome. Study context: When blood was drawn, the patients with Susac syndrome were therapy-naive, on corticosteroids, or on intravenous immunoglobulin alone.

Sequencing of TCR beta was performed on blood CD8+ and CD4+ T cells. Random-hexamer reverse transcription was applied to about 0.5 to 1 ug RNA. From the immunoSEQ multiplex PCR reads, TCRdb called clonotypes with MiXCR, one entry per CDR3 protein. The sample has 110,000 to 150,000 distinct CDR3 sequences, more than 90% seen once. The CDR3 is 16 residues long. The V segment lost 3 bases and the J segment 1 base; nucleotides outside the gene matches: 7. Germline CDR1 is DFQATT and CDR2 is SNEGSKA (reference sequence). The receptor was isolated from a human donor with Susac syndrome. The gene calls are TRBV20-1 and TRBJ1-5, with TRBD1 matching over 9 bases. The sample comprised CD4+ T cells from PBMCs. CDR3 nucleotide sequence: TGCAGTGCTAGGACCGGGACAGGGTACAGCAATCAGCCCCAGCATTTT. Translation gives CSARTGTGYSNQPQHF.